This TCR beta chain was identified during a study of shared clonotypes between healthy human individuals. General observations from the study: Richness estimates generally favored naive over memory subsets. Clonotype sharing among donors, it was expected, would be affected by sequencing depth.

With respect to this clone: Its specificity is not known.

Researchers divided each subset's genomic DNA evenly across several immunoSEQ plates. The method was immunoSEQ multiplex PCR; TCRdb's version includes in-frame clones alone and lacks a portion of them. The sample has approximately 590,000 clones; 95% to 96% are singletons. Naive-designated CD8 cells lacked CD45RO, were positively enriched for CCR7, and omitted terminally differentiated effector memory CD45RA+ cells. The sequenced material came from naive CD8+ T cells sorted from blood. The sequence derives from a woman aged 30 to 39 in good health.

CDR3 bases: TGTGCCAGCAGATCTAAACCGGGACAGTTGTTTGAAAAACTGTTTTTT. This gives the protein CASRSKPGQLFEKLFF. This chain connects TRBV28 to TRBJ1-4; 7 bases map to TRBD1. The CDR3 has 16 residues. Germline V gene sequence: CDR1 MDHEN, CDR2 SYDVKM. Trimming removed 6 bases from V and 7 bases from J; junction bases left unmatched: 14.